This TCR beta chain was profiled in a study of blood T cell repertoires in COVID-19. The CDR3 has 12 amino acids. Trimming cost V 6 bases and J 11 bases, with 16 bases left between them. Germline-derived CDR1 and CDR2 are ENHRY and SYGVKD. Clones were sequenced by immunoSEQ multiplex PCR, and TCRdb holds only the in-frame ones, with some missing. The data contain some 320,000 clones, approximately 87% of them singletons. This chain uses TRBV10-3 with TRBJ1-1, with a weak D call TRBD1 (6 bases). The specimen was peripheral blood. This clonotype was obtained from a woman between 50 and 59 years old who had recovered from COVID-19. The CDR3 DNA is TGTGCCATCAGAGAGGGGGGCGGTGGCGCTTTCTTT. Protein: CAIREGGGGAFF.